One TCR beta chain is described in this entry. The data were obtained in a study of blood T cell repertoires in COVID-19. Across the whole study: COVID-19 samples, acute and convalescent, were from the United States, Italy and Spain.

TCRdb keeps only in-frame clones here, not all; method: immunoSEQ multiplex PCR. Seen here are under 200,000 clones, 86% observed once, and the top ten hold about 10%. In germline, CDR1 is GTSNPN, CDR2 SVGIG (reference sequence). After removal of 0 bases from V and 4 bases from J, the junction contained 4 bases not matched to a gene. This CDR3 spans 14 amino acids. Sequencing was carried out using peripheral blood. This receptor was taken from a woman between 55 and 75 years old with COVID-19, enrolled during active disease. The chain combines TRBV30 with TRBJ2-7, with 9 nucleotides matching TRBD2. The CDR3 here is CAWSVSSGIYEQYF. Written as DNA, the CDR3 is TGTGCCTGGAGTGTATCTAGCGGGATATACGAGCAGTACTTC. The full variable domain, rest sourced from reference TRBV30 and TRBJ2-7, is SQTIHQWPATLVQPVGSPLSLECTVEGTSNPNLYWYRQAAGRGLQLLFYSVGIGQISSEVPQNLSASRPQDRQFILSSKKLLLSDSGFYLCAWSVSSGIYEQYFGPGTRLTVT.